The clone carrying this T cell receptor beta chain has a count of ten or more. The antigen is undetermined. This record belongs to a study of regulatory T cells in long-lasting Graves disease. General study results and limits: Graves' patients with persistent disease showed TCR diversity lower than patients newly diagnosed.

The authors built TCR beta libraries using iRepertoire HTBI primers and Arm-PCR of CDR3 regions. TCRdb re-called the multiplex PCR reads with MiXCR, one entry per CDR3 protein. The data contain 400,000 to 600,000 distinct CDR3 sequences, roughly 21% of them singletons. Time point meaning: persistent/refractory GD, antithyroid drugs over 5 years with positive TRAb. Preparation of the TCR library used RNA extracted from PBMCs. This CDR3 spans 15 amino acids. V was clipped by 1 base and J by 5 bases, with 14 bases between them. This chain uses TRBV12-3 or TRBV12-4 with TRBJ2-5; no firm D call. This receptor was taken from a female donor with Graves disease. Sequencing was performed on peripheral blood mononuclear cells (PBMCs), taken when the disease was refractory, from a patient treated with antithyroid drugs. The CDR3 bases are TGTGCCAGCAGTTTAGGGGGTTTTCGCCAGGAGACCCAGTACTTC. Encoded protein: CASSLGGFRQETQYF.